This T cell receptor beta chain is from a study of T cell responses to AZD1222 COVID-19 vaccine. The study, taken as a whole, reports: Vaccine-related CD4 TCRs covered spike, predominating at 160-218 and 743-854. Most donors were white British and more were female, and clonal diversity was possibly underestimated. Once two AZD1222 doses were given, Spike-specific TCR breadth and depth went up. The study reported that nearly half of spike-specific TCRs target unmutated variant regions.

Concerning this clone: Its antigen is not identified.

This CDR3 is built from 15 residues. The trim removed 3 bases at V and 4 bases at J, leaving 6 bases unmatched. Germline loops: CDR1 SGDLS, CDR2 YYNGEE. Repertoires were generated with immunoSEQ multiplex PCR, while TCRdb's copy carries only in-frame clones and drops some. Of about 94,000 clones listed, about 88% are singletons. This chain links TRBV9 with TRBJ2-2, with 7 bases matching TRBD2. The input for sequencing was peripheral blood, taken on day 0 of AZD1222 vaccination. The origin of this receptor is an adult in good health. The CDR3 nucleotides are TGTGCCAGCAGCGCACCGGGAGGACCCACCGGGGAGCTGTTTTTT. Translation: CASSAPGGPTGELFF.